Included here is one T cell receptor (beta chain) sequence, with context. This record belongs to a study of blood T cell repertoires in COVID-19. Study information: Sample material is recorded as cDNA or gDNA derived from T cells, B-cell-depleted T cells, or PBMCs.

Produced via immunoSEQ multiplex PCR; TCRdb's table is partial and in-frame only. Of 150,000 or so clones in the sample, around 90% were seen once. Trimming took 2 bases from V and 10 from J, leaving 11 bases between them. Germline loops: CDR1 LNHDA, CDR2 SQIVND (reference sequence). The CDR3 extends over 12 amino acids. Participants spanned ages roughly 18 to 90 years and resided in fewer than 30 US areas. Exposed participants encountered a COVID-19 case during the 2 weeks preceding study entry. What was sequenced was PBMCs or T cells enriched from blood (not recorded which). The clonotype was recovered from a woman between 40 and 50 years old who had been exposed to COVID-19. The chain recombines TRBV19 with TRBJ1-2, with D hard to call. The CDR3 sequence is CASSISSALYTF. The CDR3 nucleotides are TGTGCCAGTAGTATATCCAGCGCCCTCTACACCTTC. Drawing the rest from reference TRBV19 and TRBJ1-2, the complete variable domain is DGGITQSPKYLFRKEGQNVTLSCEQNLNHDAMYWYRQDPGQGLRLIYYSQIVNDFQKGDIAEGYSVSREKKESFPLTVTSAQKNPTAFYLCASSISSALYTFGSGTRLTVV.